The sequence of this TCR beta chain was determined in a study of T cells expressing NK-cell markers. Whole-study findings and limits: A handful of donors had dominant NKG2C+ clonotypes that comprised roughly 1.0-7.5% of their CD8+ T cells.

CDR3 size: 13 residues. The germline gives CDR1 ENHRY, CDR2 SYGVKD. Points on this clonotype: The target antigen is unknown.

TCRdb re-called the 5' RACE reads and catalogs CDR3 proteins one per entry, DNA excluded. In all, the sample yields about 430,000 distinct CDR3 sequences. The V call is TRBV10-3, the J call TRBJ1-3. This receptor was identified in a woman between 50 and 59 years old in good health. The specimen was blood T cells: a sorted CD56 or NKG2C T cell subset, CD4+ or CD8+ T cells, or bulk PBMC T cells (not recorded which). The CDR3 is CAISETAGNTIYF.